The present entry profiles one T cell receptor beta chain with its context. What antigen it recognizes has not been identified. No clone much larger than this one lies a single base away; base qualities are absent. The data were obtained in a study of siplizumab effects on memory and regulatory T cells (dated by TCRdb to the late 2010s). In the study overall: The effect of the anti-CD2 antibody siplizumab on alloreactive T-cell subsets was examined in allogeneic mixed lymphocyte reactions constructed from human PBMCs.

The CDR1 and CDR2 encoded by the germline V gene are ENHRY and SYGVKD. V gives up 4 bases and J gives up 1 base, and the segment between their germline ends measures 9 bases. CDR3 length: 14 amino acids, cysteine to phenylalanine. Of the read, only the CDR3 DNA is kept; its 42 bases are in frame from base 1. Additional sequencing covered unstimulated subsets from a few donor pairs, namely CD8+ effector memory, CD4+ naive, CD8+ TEMRA, CD4+ memory and CD8+ naive. TCRbeta CDR3 sequencing was performed on sorted unstimulated T cells and on proliferating T cells recovered from mixed lymphocyte reactions. Fresh whole blood from ten to eleven HLA-typed healthy donors served as the source for isolating PBMCs. The paper as a whole reports these results and caveats: Because sequences below about 10^-5 frequency were poorly captured, only a minor fraction of alloreactive clones could be mapped to unstimulated subsets. About 80-97% of proliferating CD4+ or CD8+ clones could not be given a naive or memory phenotype. Whether proliferating Tregs from siplizumab cultures actually had suppressive function was not functionally confirmed. Compared with memory T cells, unstimulated naive T cells appeared more diverse, and naive cells seemed to make a substantial contribution to the alloresponse. Siplizumab significantly lowered the cumulative frequency of alloreactive sequences that could be traced to unstimulated CD4+ memory T cells. Among mappable alloreactive CD4+ clones, an average Treg-derived fraction of over 60% was observed with siplizumab, compared with 25% to 30% in control reactions.

Library generation was performed with the immunoSEQ multiplex PCR assay. Roughly 10^5 TCR templates per sample were assayed on the deep sequencing platform. Genomic DNA extracted from sorted T cells was used for TCRbeta CDR3 sequencing. The study's own analysis went as follows. The R programming language was used for clonal analysis of the TCRbeta CDR3 data. Unstimulated samples were compared with post-reaction CFSE-low samples to define alloreactive CD4+ and CD8+ clones. Alloreactive CD4+ clones were assigned to regulatory or non-regulatory origin by matching sequences to sorted unstimulated Treg and non-Treg repertoires. TCRdb took over this immuneACCESS table, retaining in-frame rearrangements with V and J assigned. Such tables are incomplete; in checked studies, under half of the missing clones stem from an unresolved V gene, and the remainder is unexplained. V and J calls and clone size are as listed in that table; D and trimming were resolved from the DNA. For this sample the table gives 70,000 to 100,000 clones, of which roughly 96% were detected only once. Under 0.04% of the sample is taken by the ten largest.

This clonotype was obtained from a human donor in good health. The rearrangement joined TRBV10-3 to TRBJ2-3; too little of a D gene remains to name it. The sample was naive CD4+ T cells sorted from blood. Sample cell subset or site, as interpreted from the label and publication: unstimulated naive T cells. The CDR3 region has the sequence CAISVNTGTDTQYF. The bases are TGTGCCATCAGTGTTAATACGGGCACAGATACGCAGTATTTT.